Listed here is a single T cell receptor beta chain. Its target is unknown. The data originate from a study of a mutant IDH1 vaccine in newly diagnosed glioma. Overall study findings and caveats: Pseudoprogression appeared unlinked to shifts in leading peripheral T cell clonotypes.

Here immunoSEQ multiplex PCR was the method, and the copy in TCRdb shows in-frame clones only, minus some. Of tens of thousands of clones listed, around 82% are singletons. Time point meaning: baseline, week 1 (first vaccination visit). The treatment: pre-vaccination baseline after standard-of-care therapy. The V end was cut by 2 bases, the J end by 6 bases, with 7 bases between. Germline values: CDR1 DFQATT, CDR2 SNEGSKA (reference sequence). The CDR3 runs 11 residues. J is TRBJ1-1 and V is TRBV20-1; maybe TRBD1 (5 bases). Source: PBMCs, taken from a glioma patient treated with radiotherapy, temozolomide or both. The TCR comes from a middle-aged man with glioma. Some clones in this sample may be carry-over from other donors' samples. The CDR3 sequence is CSARPGPEAFF. The CDR3 DNA is TGCAGTGCTAGACCGGGGCCTGAAGCTTTCTTT.